This T cell receptor (beta chain) appears in the sequencing data of a study of blood T cells in healthy people across ages. For the second PCR, which ran for about 6 to 11 cycles, a sample-barcoded 5' primer and a J-beta primer mix were used. With 12 random nucleotides, a template-switch adaptor tagged each individual cDNA molecule. From the 5' RACE reads, TCRdb called clonotypes with MiXCR, one entry per CDR3 protein. In the table there are hundreds of thousands of distinct CDR3 sequences, approximately 60% of which are singletons. The germline V gene encodes CDR1 LGHDT and CDR2 YNNKEL (reference sequence). Trimming stripped 1 base from V and 6 bases from J, with 10 bases between. The CDR3 sequence is 14 residues long.

The sequence was collected from a man aged 40-49 years in good health. Sequencing was done on a sample of blood. The chain recombines TRBV3-1 with TRBJ2-1; D call uncertain. CDR3 in DNA: TGTGCCAGCAGCCAAGCCCGAGCGATCAATGAGCAGTTCTTC. Its protein product is CASSQARAINEQFF.